The 17 T cell receptor beta chains below come from one sample, sequenced in a study of blood T cell repertoires in COVID-19. Assay used: immunoSEQ multiplex PCR; TCRdb lists only in-frame clones, some missing. This sample has under 350,000 clones, with around 86% found just once. The sample was peripheral blood. These receptors all come from a young man with active or convalescent COVID-19.

The chain links TRBV27 to TRBJ1-2; possibly TRBD1 for D (6 bases). CDR3 length: 15 residues. V was cut by 6 bases and J by 1 base, with 15 bases left in between. Germline CDR1 reads MNHEY; CDR2 reads SMNVEV (reference sequence). CDR3 DNA: TGTGCCAGCAGATGGGGGCAGGCTAGTAACTATGGCTACACCTTC. It encodes CASRWGQASNYGYTF.

The chain couples TRBV7-3 to TRBJ2-3; TRBD1 might be the D (6 bases). V lost 4 bases and J lost 11, with 16 bases in between. This CDR3 comprises 13 residues. CDR1 is SGHTA and CDR2 is FQGTGA in the germline V gene. As DNA, the CDR3 is TGTGCCAGCAGCTCCGAGTGGGACACAAAGCAGTATTTT. Protein: CASSSEWDTKQYF.

The gene calls are TRBV29-1 and TRBJ2-1; TRBD1 matches at 8 bases. The CDR3 extends over 13 amino acids. Germline V lookup: CDR1 SQVTM, CDR2 ANQGSEA. Trimming removed 6 bases from V and 1 base from J; junction bases left unmatched: 2. DNA for the CDR3: TGCAGCGTCGGACAGGGTTCCTACAATGAGCAGTTCTTC. It encodes CSVGQGSYNEQFF.

For the CDR3, the DNA is TGTGCCAGCAGTTTGGGGGCAGTAAGGGGGCCCCTCCACTTT. Protein sequence: CASSLGAVRGPLHF. The chain employs TRBV28 and TRBJ1-6, with D maybe TRBD1 (6 bases). V was trimmed by 3 bases and J by 13 bases, leaving 16 bases between them. This CDR3 region has 14 residues. Germline lookup yields CDR1 MDHEN and CDR2 SYDVKM.

This chain joins TRBV19 and TRBJ2-7; D might be TRBD2 (6 bases). V lost 4 bases, J lost 4 bases, and 8 bases lay in between. The germline V gene has CDR1 LNHDA and CDR2 SQIVND (reference sequence). This CDR3 is 12 amino acids long. The DNA of the CDR3 is TGTGCCAGTAGTAGCGGGGCGTACGAGCAGTACTTC. This sequence encodes CASSSGAYEQYF.

This rearrangement joins TRBV6-2 or TRBV6-3 to TRBJ1-2; possible D gene TRBD1, 6 bases. V lost 6 bases and J 2 bases, leaving 25 bases between the germline ends. CDR1 is MNHEY, CDR2 SVGEGT, per germline. The CDR3 has 18 amino acids. The CDR3: CASSIRRQVLGTNYGYTF. The CDR3 DNA reads TGTGCCAGCAGCATAAGACGACAGGTTCTAGGGACGAACTATGGCTACACCTTC.

Details on this clone: Other nucleotide sequences in the sample specify the same CDR3. V and J are TRBV5-5 and TRBJ2-7, with D perhaps TRBD2 (5 bases). The CDR3 is 13 residues long. With 4 bases removed from V and 0 bases from J, the gap between germline ends came to 8 bases. Looked up from germline, CDR1 is SGHKS and CDR2 is YYEKEE (reference sequence). The DNA of the CDR3 is TGTGCCAGCAGCCGGACTCTCTCCTACGAGCAGTACTTC. Protein sequence: CASSRTLSYEQYF.

This clone appeared once. The chain joins TRBV29-1 to TRBJ1-2; TRBD1 might be the D (5 bases). The CDR3 has 14 residues. Germline CDR1 is SQVTM and CDR2 is ANQGSEA. V was clipped by 7 bases and J by 8 bases, with 23 bases between them. The CDR3 DNA reads TGCAGCGCTCTGTCGAAGGGGCCAACCTTCGGCTACACCTTC. Protein product: CSALSKGPTFGYTF.

This chain links TRBV6-5 with TRBJ2-5; 10 bases align to TRBD2. Germline CDR1 MNHEY, CDR2 SVGAGI. The trim removed 0 bases at V and 2 bases at J, leaving 3 bases unmatched. The CDR3 has 16 amino acids. The DNA for the CDR3 is TGTGCCAGCAGTTACTCTGGGACTAGCGTGCAAGAGACCCAGTACTTC. Protein sequence: CASSYSGTSVQETQYF.

The chain links TRBV29-1 to TRBJ1-2; D may be TRBD1 (6 bases). The germline V gene has CDR1 SQVTM and CDR2 ANQGSEA. Trimming left V 8 bases short and J 3 bases short, with 13 bases between. The CDR3 covers 12 residues. The CDR3 here is CSLTSGDYGYTF. CDR3 DNA: TGCAGCCTAACCTCAGGGGACTATGGCTACACCTTC.

This rearrangement joins TRBV27 to TRBJ1-5, with D possibly matching TRBD1 (6 bases). This CDR3 spans 15 amino acids. V shed 3 bases and J shed 6 bases, with 15 bases lying between them. Germline loops: CDR1 MNHEY, CDR2 SMNVEV (reference sequence). The CDR3 region has the DNA TGTGCCAGCAGTTTGTCCTACAGGGTAGGTCAGCCCCAGCATTTT. Translated, it gives CASSLSYRVGQPQHF.

This sequence joins TRBV15 and TRBJ1-1; no definite D call. Trimming removed 1 base at V and 1 base at J, with 10 bases between. The CDR3 consists of 15 residues. Germline V gene sequence: CDR1 LNHNV, CDR2 YYDKDF (reference sequence). CDR3 DNA sequence: TGTGCCACCAGCAGAGTTGCGGAAAAGAACACTGAAGCTTTCTTT. Translated, it gives CATSRVAEKNTEAFF. Looking up the rest from reference TRBV15 and TRBJ1-1 gives the full variable domain: DAMVIQNPRYQVTQFGKPVTLSCSQTLNHNVMYWYQQKSSQAPKLLFHYYDKDFNNEADTPDNFQSRRPNTSFCFLDIRSPGLGDTAMYLCATSRVAEKNTEAFFGQGTRLTVV.

In its sample, this clone was seen once. The chain joins TRBV7-9 to TRBJ1-1, with D hard to call. Germline V gene data show CDR1 as SEHNR and CDR2 as FQNEAQ (reference sequence). Trimming took off 6 bases at V and 1 base at J, with 15 bases between the two ends. The CDR3 spans 15 residues. This chain's CDR3 is CASRPTFTENTEAFF. The DNA for the CDR3 is TGTGCCAGCAGACCGACTTTTACGGAGAACACTGAAGCTTTCTTT.

This sequence joins TRBV24-1 and TRBJ2-1; 8 bases match TRBD2. The germline V gene has CDR1 KGHDR and CDR2 SFDVKD. The V segment lost 9 bases and the J segment 8 bases; nucleotides outside the gene matches: 17. The CDR3 length is 16 residues. In nucleotides, the CDR3 is TGTGCCACCGAGGACGGGGGGGCTAGCGGGTTCTATGAGCAGTTCTTC. Translating it yields CATEDGGASGFYEQFF.

V and J are TRBV2 and TRBJ2-7; no reliable D call. Looked up from germline, CDR1 is SNHLY and CDR2 is FYNNEI. CDR3 size: 12 residues. V lost 8 bases and J lost 3, with 11 bases in between. CDR3 in DNA: TGTGCCAGCCGCACCGGCGGCTACGAGCAGTACTTC. Translation: CASRTGGYEQYF. Variable domain in full (rest from reference TRBV2 and TRBJ2-7): EPEVTQTPSHQVTQMGQEVILRCVPISNHLYFYWYRQILGQKVEFLVSFYNNEISEKSEIFDDQFSVERPDGSNFTLKIRSTKLEDSAMYFCASRTGGYEQYFGPGTRLTVT.

This chain connects TRBV2 to TRBJ1-1, with a possible D match to TRBD1 (6 bases). The CDR3 is made up of 13 amino acids. Germline CDR1 is SNHLY and CDR2 is FYNNEI. With 8 bases removed from V and 0 bases from J, the gap between germline ends came to 10 bases. CDR3: CASRRDMNTEAFF. The CDR3 region has the DNA TGTGCCAGCCGCCGGGACATGAACACTGAAGCTTTCTTT.

The chain has TRBV11-2 and TRBJ2-7, with a possible D match to TRBD1 (6 bases). The CDR3 covers 14 residues. The germline V gene has CDR1 SGHAT and CDR2 FQNNGV. Trimming removed 1 base from V and 6 bases from J, with 13 bases in between. CDR3 protein: CASSLARRGGEQYF. DNA of the CDR3: TGTGCCAGCAGCTTAGCCCGCAGGGGCGGCGAGCAGTACTTC.